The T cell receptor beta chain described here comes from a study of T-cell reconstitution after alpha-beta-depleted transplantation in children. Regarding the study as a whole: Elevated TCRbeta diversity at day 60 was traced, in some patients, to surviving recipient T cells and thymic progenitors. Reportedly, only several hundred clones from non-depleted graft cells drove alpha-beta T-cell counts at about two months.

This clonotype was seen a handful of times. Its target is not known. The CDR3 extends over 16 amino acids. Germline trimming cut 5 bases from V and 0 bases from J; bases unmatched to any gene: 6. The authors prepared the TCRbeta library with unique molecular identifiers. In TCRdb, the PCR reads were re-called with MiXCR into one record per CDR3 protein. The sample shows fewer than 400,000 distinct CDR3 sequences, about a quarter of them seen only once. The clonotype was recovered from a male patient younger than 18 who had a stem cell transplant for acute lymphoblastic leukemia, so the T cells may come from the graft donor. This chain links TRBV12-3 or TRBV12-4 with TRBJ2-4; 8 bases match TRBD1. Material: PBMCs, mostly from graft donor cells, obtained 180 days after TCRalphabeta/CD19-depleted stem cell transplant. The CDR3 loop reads CASSPGTGEAKNIQYF. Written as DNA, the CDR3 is TGTGCCAGCAGTCCCGGGACAGGCGAAGCCAAAAACATTCAGTACTTC.